A single T cell receptor (beta chain) is shown here with its context. This clone's antigen is unknown. No base quality information exists; no much larger clone differs at one position. Library creation used PCR. Sequencer: Illumina HiSeq 4000. Bulk TCR libraries were prepared as previously described, using TCR primers listed in Table S5. The Qiagen AllPrep DNA/RNA kit was used to purify total RNA. Before any analysis, reads coming from multiple sequencing runs of the same library were combined into one pool. In the paper's pipeline: Reads were retained only if the reads had an exact TCR constant sequence, and the retained reads were trimmed to 150 nt and grouped according to their 12-nt molecular barcodes. Within each barcode group, reads were sub-clustered at a 15% Levenshtein threshold, and quality-weighted consensus sequences were built per RNA molecule. Non-functional sequences were excluded, and lower-count sequences lying one edit away from another sequence were also excluded. Barcode sub-clusters with fewer than 20% of the maximum read count were removed, based on fitting two negative binomial distributions. The public reads were quality trimmed at Q25 with fastp and then assembled into clones with MiXCR by TCRdb, keeping productive beta chains. A single entry per CDR3 protein holds the most common genes and DNA from its merged rows. What appears here as the V and J calls and clone size reflects TCRdb's work, not the paper's. This sample holds tens of thousands of distinct CDR3 sequences; 20% to 25% were observed only once. The ten top clones hold 1.5% to 2% of the sample.

The data originate from a study of molecular identifiers for immune sequencing clone quantification (dated by TCRdb to between 2018 and 2020). With respect to the entire study: For a replicate experiment, the RNA from either 20,000 or 100,000 naive CD8 T cells was divided into five aliquots, and four of those aliquots went on to sequencing. This methods study used CD8 T cells to benchmark TCR RNA copy counting and molecular-identifier clustering-based TCR repertoire sequencing (MIDCIRS).

From the cysteine up to the phenylalanine, the CDR3 has a length of 14 residues. Only the CDR3 portion is preserved as DNA: 42 bases, with reading frame beginning at the first base. Trimming costs V 5 bases and J 12 bases, and their ends lie 17 bases apart. Naive CD8 T cell libraries were made from about 21,000 to 970,000 sorted cells using 10%, 30% or 50% of purified RNA. Naive CD8 T cells were FACS-sorted as CD8+CD4-CCR7+CD45RA+ on a BD FACSAria II into RLT Plus buffer. To test detection sensitivity, Jurkat RNA equal to some 11 TCR copies was added to samples of about 19,000-1,100,000 naive CD8 T cells. CD8 T cells were enriched with RosetteSep CD8+ T Cell Enrichment Cocktail and Ficoll-Paque, followed by ACK red cell lysis. General conclusions and limits of the study: Spiked-in Jurkat TCR RNA equivalent to a single cell was reported to be detectable even among over 800,000 naive CD8 T cells. Without barcode sub-clustering, chimeric consensus sequences inflated TCR diversity; chimeras reached as high as 47%. Highly expanded clone sizes could be underestimated because identical TCR molecules may share a barcode. Modeling indicated around 3.2 TCR RNA copies recovered per cell, compared with about 9.7 by digital PCR, which implies a capture efficiency of around 30%. The naive libraries included spiked-in Jurkat TCR RNA (fewer than eleven copies' worth), and this RNA is not part of the donor repertoire. Clones above 20 RNA copies held over 99% of molecules in CMV-specific effector cells but under 1% in naive cells.

The sequence derives from a human donor in good health. Some libraries in this study had Jurkat cell RNA spiked in. This chain is built from TRBV12-3 or TRBV12-4 and TRBJ2-6; no D gene call is confident. The source material was naive CD8+ T cells from blood, with Jurkat cell RNA spiked in. The cell subset or site label corresponds to: FACS-sorted CD8+CD4-CCR7+CD45RA+ naive T cells. The bases read TGTGCCAGCAGTCCCTTGGGTTGGCCCGCCGTCCTGACTTTC. Its translation is CASSPLGWPAVLTF.